This record covers a single TCR beta chain. This entry comes from a study of Tregs in tolerant kidney transplant recipients. Measured with immunoSEQ multiplex PCR; TCRdb has only the in-frame clones, and not every one. The table shows around 61,000 clones, with approximately 82% occurring only once. CDR1 and CDR2 from the germline V gene are MGHRA and YSYEKL. V dropped 3 bases and J dropped 7 bases, with 15 bases sitting between them. The CDR3 extends over 14 amino acids. This receptor was obtained from a human donor in good health. The source material was CD4+ T cells from blood. The chain joins TRBV4-1 to TRBJ1-2; maybe TRBD1 (6 bases). CDR3 nucleotides: TGCGCCAGCAGCCATGCTGGGGGCGCGTCTGGCTACACCTTC. Its protein product is CASSHAGGASGYTF.